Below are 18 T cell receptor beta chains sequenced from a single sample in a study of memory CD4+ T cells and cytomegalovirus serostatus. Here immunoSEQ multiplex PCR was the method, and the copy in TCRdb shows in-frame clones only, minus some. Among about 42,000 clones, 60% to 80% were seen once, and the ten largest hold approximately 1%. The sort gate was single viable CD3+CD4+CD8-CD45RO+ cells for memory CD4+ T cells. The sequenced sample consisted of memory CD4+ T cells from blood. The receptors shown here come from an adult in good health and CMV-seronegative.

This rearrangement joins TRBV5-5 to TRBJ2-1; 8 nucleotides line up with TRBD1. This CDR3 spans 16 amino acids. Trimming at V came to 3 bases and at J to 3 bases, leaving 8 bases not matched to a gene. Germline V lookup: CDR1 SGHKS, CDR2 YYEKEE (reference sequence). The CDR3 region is CASSSRTGFNYNEQFF. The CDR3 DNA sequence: TGTGCCAGCAGCTCTAGGACAGGGTTCAACTACAATGAGCAGTTCTTC.

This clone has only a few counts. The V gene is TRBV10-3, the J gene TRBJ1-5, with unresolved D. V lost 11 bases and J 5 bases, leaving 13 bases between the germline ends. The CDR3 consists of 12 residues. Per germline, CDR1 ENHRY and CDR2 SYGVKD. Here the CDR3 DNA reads TGTGCCCACGGTCAGGAACATCAGCCCCAGCATTTT. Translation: CAHGQEHQPQHF.

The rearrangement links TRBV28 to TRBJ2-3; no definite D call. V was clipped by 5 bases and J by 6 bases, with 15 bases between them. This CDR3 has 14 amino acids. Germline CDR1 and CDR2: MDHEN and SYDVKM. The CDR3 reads CASSQALIGDTQYF. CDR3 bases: TGTGCCAGCAGTCAAGCTCTCATAGGCGATACGCAGTATTTT.

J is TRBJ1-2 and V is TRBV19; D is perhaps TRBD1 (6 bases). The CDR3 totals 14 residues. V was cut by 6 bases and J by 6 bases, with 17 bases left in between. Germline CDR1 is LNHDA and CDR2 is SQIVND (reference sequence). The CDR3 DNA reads TGTGCCAGTAGCGAAGGAGGGGGGCGAGATGGCTACACCTTC. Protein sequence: CASSEGGGRDGYTF. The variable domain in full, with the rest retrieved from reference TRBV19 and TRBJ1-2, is DGGITQSPKYLFRKEGQNVTLSCEQNLNHDAMYWYRQDPGQGLRLIYYSQIVNDFQKGDIAEGYSVSREKKESFPLTVTSAQKNPTAFYLCASSEGGGRDGYTFGSGTRLTVV.

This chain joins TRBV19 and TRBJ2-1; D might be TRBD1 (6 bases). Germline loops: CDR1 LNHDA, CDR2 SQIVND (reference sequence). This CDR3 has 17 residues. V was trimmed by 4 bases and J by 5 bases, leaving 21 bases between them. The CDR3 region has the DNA TGTGCCAGTAGTACAAATTTTGGACAGAGGGTGGACAATGAGCAGTTCTTC. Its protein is CASSTNFGQRVDNEQFF.

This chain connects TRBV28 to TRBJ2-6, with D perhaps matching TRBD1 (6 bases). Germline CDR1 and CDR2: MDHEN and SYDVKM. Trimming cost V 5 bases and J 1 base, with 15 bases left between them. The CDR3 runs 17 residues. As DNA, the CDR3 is TGTGCCAGCAGTACTCCTTTAGGGGGTTCTGGGGCCAACGTCCTGACTTTC. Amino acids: CASSTPLGGSGANVLTF.

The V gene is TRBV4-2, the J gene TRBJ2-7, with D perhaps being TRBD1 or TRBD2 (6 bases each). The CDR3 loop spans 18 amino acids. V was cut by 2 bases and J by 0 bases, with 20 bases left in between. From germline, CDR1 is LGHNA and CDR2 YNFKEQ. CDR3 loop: CASSQSLTGGGFSYEQYF. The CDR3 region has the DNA TGTGCCAGCAGCCAAAGCCTCACCGGAGGGGGTTTCTCCTACGAGCAGTACTTC.

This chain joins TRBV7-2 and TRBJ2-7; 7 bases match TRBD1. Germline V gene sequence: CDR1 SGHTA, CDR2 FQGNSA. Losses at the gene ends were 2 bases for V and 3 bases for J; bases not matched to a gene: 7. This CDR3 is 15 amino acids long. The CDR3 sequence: CASSLYGTVSYEQYF. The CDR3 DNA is TGTGCCAGCAGCTTATACGGGACAGTCAGCTACGAGCAGTACTTC.

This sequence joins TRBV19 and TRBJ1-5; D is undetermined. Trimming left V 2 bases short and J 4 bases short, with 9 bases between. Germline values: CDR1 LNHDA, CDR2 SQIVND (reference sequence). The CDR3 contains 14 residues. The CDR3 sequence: CASSINGGNQPQHF. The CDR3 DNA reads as TGTGCCAGTAGTATAAATGGAGGGAATCAGCCCCAGCATTTT. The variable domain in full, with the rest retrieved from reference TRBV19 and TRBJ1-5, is DGGITQSPKYLFRKEGQNVTLSCEQNLNHDAMYWYRQDPGQGLRLIYYSQIVNDFQKGDIAEGYSVSREKKESFPLTVTSAQKNPTAFYLCASSINGGNQPQHFGDGTRLSIL.

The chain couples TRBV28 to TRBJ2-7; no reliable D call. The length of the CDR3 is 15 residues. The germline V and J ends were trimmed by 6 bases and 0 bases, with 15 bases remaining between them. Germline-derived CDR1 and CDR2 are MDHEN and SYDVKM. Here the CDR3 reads CASRPRTHSSYEQYF. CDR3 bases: TGTGCCAGCAGGCCACGGACCCATAGCTCCTACGAGCAGTACTTC.

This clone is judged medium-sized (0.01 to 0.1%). CDR3 in amino acids: CASSTRGDNEQFF. CDR3 in DNA: TGTGCCAGCAGTACTCGGGGTGACAATGAGCAGTTCTTC. The chain combines TRBV9 with TRBJ2-1; the D gene is possibly TRBD2 (5 bases). The germline CDR1 and CDR2 sequences are SGDLS and YYNGEE. This CDR3 has 13 residues. Trimming removed 5 bases at V and 5 bases at J, with 11 bases between. Together with reference TRBV9 and TRBJ2-1, the CDR3 gives the full variable domain: DSGVTQTPKHLITATGQRVTLRCSPRSGDLSVYWYQQSLDQGLQFLIQYYNGEERAKGNILERFSAQQFPDLHSELNLSSLELGDSALYFCASSTRGDNEQFFGPGTRLTVL.

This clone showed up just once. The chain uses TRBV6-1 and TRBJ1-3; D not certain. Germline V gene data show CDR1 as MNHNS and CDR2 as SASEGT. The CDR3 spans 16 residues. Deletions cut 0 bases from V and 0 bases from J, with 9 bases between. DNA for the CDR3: TGTGCCAGCAGTGAAGCGCGAGCTAGCTCTGGAAACACCATATATTTT. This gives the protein CASSEARASSGNTIYF.

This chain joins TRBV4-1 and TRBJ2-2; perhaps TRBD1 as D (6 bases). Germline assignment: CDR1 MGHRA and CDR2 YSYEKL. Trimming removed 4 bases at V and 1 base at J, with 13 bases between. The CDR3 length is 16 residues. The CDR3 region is CASSPRGEGNTGELFF. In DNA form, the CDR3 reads TGCGCCAGCAGCCCCAGGGGTGAGGGGAACACCGGGGAGCTGTTTTTT.

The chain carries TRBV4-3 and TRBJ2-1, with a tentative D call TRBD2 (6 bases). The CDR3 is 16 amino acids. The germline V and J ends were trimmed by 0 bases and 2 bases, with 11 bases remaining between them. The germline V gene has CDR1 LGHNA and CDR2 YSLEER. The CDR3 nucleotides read TGCGCCAGCAGCCAAGATTGGAGGGGTACCTACAATGAGCAGTTCTTC. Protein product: CASSQDWRGTYNEQFF.

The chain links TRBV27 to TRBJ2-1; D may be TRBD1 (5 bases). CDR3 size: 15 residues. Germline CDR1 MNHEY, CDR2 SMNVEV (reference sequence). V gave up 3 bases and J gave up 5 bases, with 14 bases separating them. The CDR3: CASSFHTRGHNEQFF. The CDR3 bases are TGTGCCAGCAGTTTCCACACAAGGGGCCACAATGAGCAGTTCTTC.

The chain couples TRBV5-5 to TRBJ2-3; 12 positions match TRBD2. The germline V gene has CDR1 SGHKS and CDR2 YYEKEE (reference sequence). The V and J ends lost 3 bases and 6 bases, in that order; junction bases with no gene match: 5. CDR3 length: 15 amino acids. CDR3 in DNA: TGTGCCAGCAGCTCTCTAGCGGGGGGGAAGGATACGCAGTATTTT. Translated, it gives CASSSLAGGKDTQYF.

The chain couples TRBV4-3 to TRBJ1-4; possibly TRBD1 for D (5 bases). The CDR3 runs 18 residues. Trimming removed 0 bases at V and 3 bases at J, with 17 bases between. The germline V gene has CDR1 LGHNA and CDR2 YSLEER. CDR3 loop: CASSQDWGAAEANEKLFF. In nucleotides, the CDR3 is TGCGCCAGCAGCCAAGATTGGGGCGCGGCGGAGGCTAATGAAAAACTGTTTTTT.

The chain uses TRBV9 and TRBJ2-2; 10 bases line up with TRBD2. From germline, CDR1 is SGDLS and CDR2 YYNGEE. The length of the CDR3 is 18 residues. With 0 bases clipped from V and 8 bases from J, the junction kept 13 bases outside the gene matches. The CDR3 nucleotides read TGTGCCAGCAGCGTAGGGTCGATGCGGACTAGCGGAACAGGGGAGCTGTTTTTT. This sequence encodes CASSVGSMRTSGTGELFF.